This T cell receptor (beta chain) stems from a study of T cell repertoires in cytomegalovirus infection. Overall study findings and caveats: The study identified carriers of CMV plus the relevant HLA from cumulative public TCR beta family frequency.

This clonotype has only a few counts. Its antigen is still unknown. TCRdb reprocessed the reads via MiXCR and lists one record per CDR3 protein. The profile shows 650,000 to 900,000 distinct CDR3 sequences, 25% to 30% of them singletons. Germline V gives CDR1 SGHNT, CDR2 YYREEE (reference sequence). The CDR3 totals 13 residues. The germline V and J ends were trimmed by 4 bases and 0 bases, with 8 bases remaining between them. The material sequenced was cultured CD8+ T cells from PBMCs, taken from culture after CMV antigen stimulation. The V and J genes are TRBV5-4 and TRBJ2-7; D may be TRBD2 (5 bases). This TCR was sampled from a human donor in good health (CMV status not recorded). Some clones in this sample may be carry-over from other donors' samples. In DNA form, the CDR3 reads TGTGCCAGCAGCCGGGATCCCTCCTACGAGCAGTACGTC. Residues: CASSRDPSYEQYV.